The T cell receptor (beta chain) described here comes from a study of T cells after posttransplantation cyclophosphamide. Trimming left V 2 bases short and J 10 bases short, with 11 bases between. There are 11 residues in the CDR3. Germline values: CDR1 GTSNPN, CDR2 SVGIG (reference sequence). Concerning this clone: Its antigen is as yet unknown.

Cyclophosphamide on days +3 and +4 followed busulfan-fludarabine conditioning and a marrow graft. Method: immunoSEQ multiplex PCR; TCRdb's copy keeps in-frame clones and lacks some. This repertoire shows about 6,500 clones, approximately 84% found once; its top ten account for about 30%. Findings and limits, study-wide: Later blood repertoires were often dominated by clones from the donor CD8+ memory compartment. Recipient CMV seropositivity and CMV reactivation strongly tracked TRB clonality. Skin or GI-infiltrating T cells shared few TRB sequences with blood.

The receptor comes from a female patient aged 45 to 65 who received an allogeneic stem cell transplant from a related donor, was CMV-positive, and had no GVHD. Some T cells may be graft donor cells. V gene TRBV30 combines with J gene TRBJ1-2, with D uncertain. This specimen was CD8+ T cells sorted from PBMCs, taken 1404 days after allogeneic stem cell transplant with posttransplant cyclophosphamide. CDR3 residues: CAWSIVGDYTF. In DNA, the CDR3 is TGTGCCTGGAGTATAGTGGGAGACTACACCTTC.